This TCR beta chain appears in the sequencing data of a study of a mutant IDH1 vaccine in newly diagnosed glioma. General study results and limits: Immune responses induced by the vaccine were seen in 93.3% of patients, spanning multiple MHC alleles.

The time point was: baseline, week 1 (first vaccination visit). Treatment in this sample: pre-vaccination baseline after standard-of-care therapy. Between the trimmed V and J ends, which lost 0 bases and 10 bases, there was a span of 13 bases. This CDR3 spans 15 amino acids. CDR1 and CDR2 (germline): LGHNA, YSLEER. For this clone: The target antigen is unknown.

Using immunoSEQ multiplex PCR, the repertoire was profiled, and TCRdb retains in-frame clones only, with some absent. The table has around 60,000 clones, 75% to 95% seen once. This clonotype was obtained from a man aged 45-65 years with glioma. This chain links TRBV4-3 with TRBJ1-6, with unresolved D. Sequencing used PBMCs, obtained from a glioma patient treated with radiotherapy, temozolomide or both. CDR3: CASSQEVTFGSPLHF. DNA of the CDR3: TGCGCCAGCAGCCAAGAGGTCACATTCGGGTCACCCCTCCACTTT.